This record looks at one TCR beta chain sequence and its context. This record belongs to a study of blood T cell repertoires in COVID-19. Study-level background: Acute and convalescent COVID-19 samples came from the United States, Italy and Spain.

Original handling: Using reference gene primer amplification, nucleated cell counts were estimated. Produced via immunoSEQ multiplex PCR; TCRdb's table is partial and in-frame only. V, J and clone size are taken as reported in that table, and D and trimming were inferred from the DNA itself. There are 200,000 to 250,000 clones in the sample; 70% to 90% occur only once, and 2% to 3% lies in the top ten. V was trimmed by 2 bases and J by 1 base, leaving 18 bases between them. This CDR3 region has 18 residues. Per germline, CDR1 LNHDA and CDR2 SQIVND (reference sequence). Sequencing was done on a sample of peripheral blood. The chain combines TRBV19 with TRBJ1-5, with D possibly being TRBD1 (6 bases). The TCR comes from a man aged 25-45 years with COVID-19, enrolled during active disease. In DNA form, the CDR3 reads TGTGCCAGTAGTATATGGGGGTGGGGGCAGGGGAGCAATCAGCCCCAGCATTTT. It is translated as CASSIWGWGQGSNQPQHF.